A selection of T cell receptor beta chains follows, all from one sample in a study of blood T cell repertoires in COVID-19. This table comes from immunoSEQ multiplex PCR, and its TCRdb copy is limited to in-frame clones, with some not included. In the table there are about 300,000 clones, less than 85% of which are singletons. The sample consisted of PBMCs or T cells enriched from blood (not recorded which). The receptors come from a woman in her 30s who had been exposed to COVID-19. CDR3s include the opening cysteine and the closing phenylalanine or tryptophan. D genes are given only for firm matches.

TRBJ2-7 TRBV7-2 - CASLGPRGYEQYF TGTGCCAGCCTCGGGCCTAGGGGCTACGAGCAGTACTTC
TRBJ1-6 TRBV18 - CASSPTGQDNSPLHF TGTGCCAGCTCGCCAACAGGGCAAGATAATTCACCCCTCCACTTT
TRBJ1-2 TRBV6-5 - CASSPGEPANYGYTF TGTGCCAGCAGTCCGGGGGAGCCAGCTAACTATGGCTACACCTTC
TRBJ1-4 TRBV27 - CASRPRGITTNEKLFF TGTGCCAGCAGACCGCGGGGAATCACGACTAATGAAAAACTGTTTTTT
TRBJ2-1 TRBV7-8 - CASSSDGKGYNEQFF TGTGCCAGCAGCTCGGACGGGAAGGGATACAATGAGCAGTTCTTC
TRBJ1-1 TRBV6-5 - CASTRSNTEAFF TGTGCCAGCACTAGGTCGAACACTGAAGCTTTCTTT
TRBJ2-1 TRBV5-1 TRBD2 CASSLARLAGSNEQFF TGCGCCAGCAGCCTAGCCCGACTAGCGGGGTCAAATGAGCAGTTCTTC
TRBJ1-1 TRBV11-2 - CASSFTGPGTEAFF TGTGCCAGCAGCTTCACAGGGCCGGGCACTGAAGCTTTCTTT
TRBJ1-1 TRBV28 TRBD1 CASSLPGGTGTEAFF TGTGCCAGCAGTTTACCAGGGGGCACGGGCACTGAAGCTTTCTTT
TRBJ1-1 TRBV4-1 - CASSQLGALNTEAFF TGCGCCAGCAGCCAACTAGGAGCGCTCAACACTGAAGCTTTCTTT